These 30 T cell receptor beta chains originate from one sample sequenced in a study of long-term antiretroviral therapy in people with HIV. They ran version v3.0 of the immunoSEQ assay at survey level. TCRdb keeps only in-frame clones here, not all; method: immunoSEQ multiplex PCR. The table has 9,500 to 15,000 clones, over 65% seen once. Sequencing was performed on unsorted PBMCs, taken approximately 3.2 years before starting antiretroviral therapy. The source of these receptors is a man aged 40-49 years with HIV.

The rearrangement uses TRBV29-1 and TRBJ2-1; 10 bases agree with TRBD2. There are 17 residues in the CDR3. Per the germline V gene, CDR1 is SQVTM and CDR2 is ANQGSEA. V lost 4 bases and J lost 7; bases outside the gene matches: 16. The CDR3 region has the DNA TGCAGCGTTGCTGTGGGGTTCCTAGCGGGAGTAGGAAATGAGCAGTTCTTC. Protein sequence: CSVAVGFLAGVGNEQFF.

The rearrangement joins TRBV28 to TRBJ1-5; TRBD1 is a possible D gene (5 bases). Germline assignment: CDR1 MDHEN and CDR2 SYDVKM. Trimming stripped 4 bases from V and 2 bases from J, with 12 bases between. The CDR3 is 15 amino acids. CDR3 residues: CASSSGGGGNQPQHF. The DNA of the CDR3 is TGTGCCAGCAGTTCTGGTGGGGGGGGCAATCAGCCCCAGCATTTT.

This clone was observed a handful of times. V is TRBV18 and J is TRBJ2-2, with 8 bases identical to TRBD1. Germline V gene lookup returns CDR1 KGHSH and CDR2 LQKENI. V lost 3 bases and J lost 3; bases outside the gene matches: 6. This CDR3 comprises 16 residues. The CDR3 bases are TGTGCCAGCTCACCGGACAGGGTCGGTTACACCGGGGAGCTGTTTTTT. It codes for CASSPDRVGYTGELFF. The full variable domain, completed using reference TRBV18 and TRBJ2-2, is NAGVMQNPRHLVRRRGQEARLRCSPMKGHSHVYWYRQLPEEGLKFMVYLQKENIIDESGMPKERFSAEFPKEGPSILRIQQVVRGDSAAYFCASSPDRVGYTGELFFGEGSRLTVL.

This clone was counted between two and nine times. V gene TRBV5-1 combines with J gene TRBJ2-2; 9 bases fit TRBD2. The germline V gene encodes CDR1 SGHRS and CDR2 YFSETQ. V lost 3 bases and J lost 0; bases outside the gene matches: 3. The CDR3 spans 16 residues. CDR3 DNA: TGCGCCAGCAGCTACTTAGCGGGAGCGAACACCGGGGAGCTGTTTTTT. This sequence encodes CASSYLAGANTGELFF.

The V gene is TRBV20-1, the J gene TRBJ1-1; D is uncertain. Deletions cut 0 bases from V and 8 bases from J, with 7 bases between. This CDR3 region has 11 residues. Germline lookup yields CDR1 DFQATT and CDR2 SNEGSKA (reference sequence). The CDR3 sequence is CSARDQVEAFF. DNA of the CDR3: TGCAGTGCTAGAGATCAGGTGGAAGCTTTCTTT.

This clone was observed a single time. The genes are TRBV19 and TRBJ1-2; 9 positions agree with TRBD1. Germline trimming cut 5 bases from V and 8 bases from J; bases unmatched to any gene: 12. Germline V lookup: CDR1 LNHDA, CDR2 SQIVND (reference sequence). The CDR3 spans 15 residues. CDR3 loop: CASSVQGASTMGYTF. CDR3 sequence (DNA): TGTGCCAGTAGTGTACAGGGGGCTTCGACTATGGGCTACACCTTC.

The chain combines TRBV4-3 with TRBJ2-1; TRBD2 agrees at 9 bases. This CDR3 region has 15 residues. The J segment lost 7 bases and the V segment lost 5 bases, leaving 9 bases of the junction unmatched. Germline CDR1 LGHNA, CDR2 YSLEER. The DNA for the CDR3 is TGCGCCAGCAGCAAGATAGCGGGAGCAGAAAATGAGCAGTTCTTC. It yields the protein CASSKIAGAENEQFF.

This clone is labeled as large. The CDR3 is CASSPNWGSNEKLFF. In DNA, the CDR3 is TGTGCCAGCAGTCCAAACTGGGGTTCTAATGAAAAACTGTTTTTT. The V call is TRBV27, the J call TRBJ1-4; D is uncertain. Deletions cut 5 bases from V and 3 bases from J, with 13 bases between. The CDR3 extends over 15 amino acids. Germline V gene lookup returns CDR1 MNHEY and CDR2 SMNVEV (reference sequence).

The genes are TRBV7-9 and TRBJ2-1; D is unresolved. From germline, CDR1 is SEHNR and CDR2 FQNEAQ (reference sequence). V shed 5 bases and J shed 9 bases, with 8 bases lying between them. There are 11 residues in the CDR3. The CDR3 spells CASSPLSEQFF. CDR3 DNA: TGTGCCAGCAGCCCCCTGAGTGAGCAGTTCTTC.

V usage is TRBV14 and J usage is TRBJ2-1; a weak D match, TRBD1 (7 bases). V lost 0 bases, J lost 3 bases, and 9 bases lay in between. Germline values: CDR1 SGHDN, CDR2 FVKESK. The CDR3 is made up of 15 amino acids. The CDR3 is CASSQDRGVYNEQFF. CDR3 bases: TGTGCCAGCAGCCAAGACAGGGGGGTCTACAATGAGCAGTTCTTC.

The chain employs TRBV2 and TRBJ2-2, with D uncertain. This CDR3 region has 14 residues. Germline V CDR1 and CDR2: SNHLY, FYNNEI. V was cut by 5 bases and J by 0 bases, with 7 bases left in between. The CDR3 protein is CASSRTANTGELFF. Here the CDR3 DNA reads TGTGCCAGCAGTCGGACGGCGAACACCGGGGAGCTGTTTTTT. Looking up the rest from reference TRBV2 and TRBJ2-2 gives the full variable domain: EPEVTQTPSHQVTQMGQEVILRCVPISNHLYFYWYRQILGQKVEFLVSFYNNEISEKSEIFDDQFSVERPDGSNFTLKIRSTKLEDSAMYFCASSRTANTGELFFGEGSRLTVL.

In its sample, this clone was seen a few times. V and J are TRBV7-9 and TRBJ1-2, with D unresolved. Germline assignment: CDR1 SEHNR and CDR2 FQNEAQ (reference sequence). V dropped 2 bases and J dropped 6 bases, with 7 bases sitting between them. This CDR3 comprises 12 residues. CDR3 protein: CASSLMSDGYTF. Here the CDR3 DNA reads TGTGCCAGCAGCTTAATGTCGGATGGCTACACCTTC.

This chain connects TRBV7-9 to TRBJ2-5; maybe TRBD2 (5 bases). V was shortened by 2 bases and J by 2 bases, with 15 bases between the two germline ends. Germline V CDR1 and CDR2: SEHNR, FQNEAQ (reference sequence). This CDR3 spans 16 amino acids. CDR3 DNA sequence: TGTGCCAGCAGCTTACCTCTTGGAGCGGAGCAAGAGACCCAGTACTTC. Protein: CASSLPLGAEQETQYF. Complete variable domain (other parts from reference TRBV7-9 and TRBJ2-5): DTGVSQNPRHKITKRGQNVTFRCDPISEHNRLYWYRQTLGQGPEFLTYFQNEAQLEKSRLLSDRFSAERPKGSFSTLEIQRTEQGDSAMYLCASSLPLGAEQETQYFGPGTRLLVL.

This clone is deemed large (0.1 to 1%). The chain joins TRBV4-3 to TRBJ2-7; 9 nucleotides align to TRBD2. CDR3 length equals 16 residues. Unmatched junction bases numbered 8, after V lost 0 bases and J lost 5 bases. In germline, CDR1 is LGHNA, CDR2 YSLEER. Here the CDR3 reads CASSQDRLAGVNEQYF. As DNA, the CDR3 is TGCGCCAGCAGCCAAGATAGATTAGCGGGAGTTAACGAGCAGTACTTC.

Points on this clone: The same CDR3 also results from other DNA sequences found in this sample. The chain uses TRBV19 and TRBJ2-7, with TRBD2 matching 10 bases. The CDR3 contains 14 residues. V trimming: 3 bases; J trimming: 2 bases; junction bases outside the gene matches: 1. Germline loops: CDR1 LNHDA, CDR2 SQIVND (reference sequence). The chain's CDR3 is CASSILAGAYEQYF. In nucleotides, the CDR3 is TGTGCCAGTAGTATCCTAGCGGGAGCCTACGAGCAGTACTTC.

The genes are TRBV5-6 and TRBJ1-5, with D unresolved. There are 13 residues in the CDR3. Germline CDR1 SGHDT, CDR2 YYEEEE. The ends were cut back, 4 bases at V and 3 bases at J, with 8 bases in the middle. This CDR3 reads CASSPGINQPQHF. The CDR3 nucleotides read TGTGCCAGCAGCCCGGGTATCAATCAGCCCCAGCATTTT. Combining the CDR3 with reference TRBV5-6 and TRBJ1-5 gives the whole variable domain DAGVTQSPTHLIKTRGQQVTLRCSPKSGHDTVSWYQQALGQGPQFIFQYYEEEERQRGNFPDRFSGHQFPNYSSELNVNALLLGDSALYLCASSPGINQPQHFGDGTRLSIL.

This chain uses TRBV28 with TRBJ1-1; 10 nucleotides agree with TRBD1. CDR1 is MDHEN, CDR2 SYDVKM, per germline. The V segment lost 6 bases and the J segment 5 bases; nucleotides outside the gene matches: 9. This CDR3 has 15 amino acids. The CDR3 nucleotides are TGTGCCAGCAGCGCGGTAGGACAGGGGGTGACTGAAGCTTTCTTT. As protein: CASSAVGQGVTEAFF.

The V and J genes are TRBV19 and TRBJ2-7; no clear D gene. Germline V CDR1 and CDR2: LNHDA, SQIVND (reference sequence). The CDR3 extends over 13 amino acids. V lost 1 base and J lost 3, with 7 bases in between. CDR3 amino acids: CASSIALGYEQYF. DNA for the CDR3: TGTGCCAGTAGTATAGCCCTTGGCTACGAGCAGTACTTC. The complete variable domain, with remaining parts taken from reference TRBV19 and TRBJ2-7, reads DGGITQSPKYLFRKEGQNVTLSCEQNLNHDAMYWYRQDPGQGLRLIYYSQIVNDFQKGDIAEGYSVSREKKESFPLTVTSAQKNPTAFYLCASSIALGYEQYFGPGTRLTVT.

This clone has only a few counts. V is TRBV28 and J is TRBJ1-1, with a tentative D call TRBD1 (6 bases). This CDR3 is built from 16 residues. V was cut by 2 bases and J by 4 bases, with 17 bases left in between. Germline values: CDR1 MDHEN, CDR2 SYDVKM. The CDR3 nucleotides are TGTGCCAGCAGTTTAGGCGTCGGGGGCTACTTCACTGAAGCTTTCTTT. Amino acids: CASSLGVGGYFTEAFF.

The CDR3 region is CASSDRRNTIYF. CDR3 sequence (DNA): TGTGCCAGCAGCGACAGGAGGAACACCATATATTTT. The chain recombines TRBV2 with TRBJ1-3; possible D gene TRBD1, 6 bases. The CDR3 sequence is 12 residues long. Trimming left V 6 bases short and J 7 bases short, with 10 bases between. Germline CDR1 reads SNHLY; CDR2 reads FYNNEI.

The CDR3 DNA reads TGTGCCAGCAGTAAACAGCTCGCCTACGAGCAGTACTTC. It specifies CASSKQLAYEQYF. The chain is built from TRBV6-5 and TRBJ2-7, with D unresolved. CDR1 and CDR2 from the germline V gene are MNHEY and SVGAGI. The CDR3 covers 13 residues. The V end was cut by 5 bases, the J end by 2 bases, with 10 bases between.

The CDR3 spells CASSLVGGRSNEQFF. As DNA, the CDR3 is TGTGCCAGCAGCTTAGTGGGCGGGAGGAGCAATGAGCAGTTCTTC. The V gene is TRBV7-9, the J gene TRBJ2-1; 8 bases line up with TRBD2. The V gene's germline CDR1 is SEHNR and CDR2 FQNEAQ (reference sequence). This CDR3 comprises 15 residues. The ends lost 1 base at V and 6 bases at J; junction bases unmatched: 5.

This sequence joins TRBV11-3 and TRBJ1-1; D remains ambiguous. Germline V gene lookup returns CDR1 SGHNT and CDR2 YENEEA. Trimming cost V 1 base and J 1 base, with 4 bases left between them. The CDR3 covers 13 residues. CDR3 sequence reads: CASSLAGNTEAFF. CDR3 sequence (DNA): TGTGCCAGCAGCTTAGCAGGGAACACTGAAGCTTTCTTT.

This clone has a single count. J is TRBJ2-1 and V is TRBV15; a possible D gene is TRBD1 (5 bases). The CDR3 runs 17 residues. Trimming stripped 1 base from V and 0 bases from J, with 13 bases between. CDR1 and CDR2 (germline): LNHNV, YYDKDF (reference sequence). DNA of the CDR3: TGTGCCACCAGCAGAGGTTTAACAGGTAGCTCCTACAATGAGCAGTTCTTC. Encoded protein: CATSRGLTGSSYNEQFF.

This clone was observed a handful of times. The chain joins TRBV7-9 to TRBJ1-1; 7 bases align to TRBD1. The CDR3 loop spans 12 amino acids. CDR1 and CDR2 (germline): SEHNR, FQNEAQ (reference sequence). With V trimmed by 7 bases and J by 6 bases, 5 bases remained unmatched. In DNA, the CDR3 is TGTGCCAGCAACCTAGGGGGCCCTGAAGCTTTCTTT. This codes for CASNLGGPEAFF.

This chain uses TRBV4-1 with TRBJ2-1; 11 bases map to TRBD2. Unmatched junction bases numbered 5, after V lost 3 bases and J lost 1 base. Per germline, CDR1 MGHRA and CDR2 YSYEKL. This CDR3 spans 17 amino acids. In DNA, the CDR3 is TGCGCCAGCAGCCACCCCGGGACTAGCGGTTCCTACAATGAGCAGTTCTTC. This gives the protein CASSHPGTSGSYNEQFF.

The chain combines TRBV6-5 with TRBJ2-7, with 10 bases matching TRBD2. The CDR3 sequence is 14 residues long. Germline loops: CDR1 MNHEY, CDR2 SVGAGI. Trimming at V came to 6 bases and at J to 2 bases, leaving 4 bases not matched to a gene. This CDR3 reads CASSRLAGTYEQYF. The CDR3 DNA follows: TGTGCCAGCAGCAGACTAGCGGGTACCTACGAGCAGTACTTC.

This clone has more than one count but fewer than ten. The genes are TRBV7-3 and TRBJ2-2; D remains ambiguous. This CDR3 spans 13 amino acids. CDR1 and CDR2 (germline): SGHTA, FQGTGA. With 1 base removed from V and 4 bases from J, the gap between germline ends came to 4 bases. In nucleotides, the CDR3 is TGTGCCAGCAGCTTAAGAACCACCGGGGAGCTGTTTTTT. It codes for CASSLRTTGELFF.

This clone showed up just a few times. The chain has TRBV7-9 and TRBJ2-7, with D unresolved. The V and J ends lost 3 bases and 1 base respectively, with 7 bases between them. The CDR3 has 13 residues. The germline V gene has CDR1 SEHNR and CDR2 FQNEAQ (reference sequence). The CDR3 sequence is CASSFQRSYEQYF. The CDR3 DNA follows: TGTGCCAGCAGCTTCCAAAGGTCCTACGAGCAGTACTTC.

By its share, this clone is hyperexpanded. The chain recombines TRBV6-6 with TRBJ1-1; no clear D. V was cut by 4 bases and J by 1 base, with 1 base left in between. CDR1 MNHNY and CDR2 SVGAGI come from the germline V gene (reference sequence). The CDR3 is 11 residues long. CDR3 DNA sequence: TGTGCCAGCAGTTCGAACACTGAAGCTTTCTTT. As protein: CASSSNTEAFF.